This record concerns one T cell receptor (beta chain) sequence. Its cognate antigen is unknown. The protocol was immunoSEQ multiplex PCR, while the TCRdb copy is restricted to in-frame clones and leaves out a portion. The sample holds some 200,000 clones, just over 90% seen once. The CDR3 runs 14 residues. Germline CDR1 reads SGHDT; CDR2 reads YYEEEE. V trimming: 4 bases; J trimming: 5 bases; junction bases outside the gene matches: 7. The data stem from a study of T cell responses to AZD1222 COVID-19 vaccine. Study results and caveats: A rise in Spike-specific TCR breadth and depth followed two AZD1222 doses.

The source was peripheral blood, collected 28 days after the second AZD1222 dose. This TCR came from an adult who received the AZD1222 COVID-19 vaccine. The genes are TRBV5-6 and TRBJ2-7; 9 bases fit TRBD2. CDR3 coding DNA: TGTGCCAGCAGCCCCGGACTAGCGTCTGACGAGCAGTACTTC. Protein product: CASSPGLASDEQYF.